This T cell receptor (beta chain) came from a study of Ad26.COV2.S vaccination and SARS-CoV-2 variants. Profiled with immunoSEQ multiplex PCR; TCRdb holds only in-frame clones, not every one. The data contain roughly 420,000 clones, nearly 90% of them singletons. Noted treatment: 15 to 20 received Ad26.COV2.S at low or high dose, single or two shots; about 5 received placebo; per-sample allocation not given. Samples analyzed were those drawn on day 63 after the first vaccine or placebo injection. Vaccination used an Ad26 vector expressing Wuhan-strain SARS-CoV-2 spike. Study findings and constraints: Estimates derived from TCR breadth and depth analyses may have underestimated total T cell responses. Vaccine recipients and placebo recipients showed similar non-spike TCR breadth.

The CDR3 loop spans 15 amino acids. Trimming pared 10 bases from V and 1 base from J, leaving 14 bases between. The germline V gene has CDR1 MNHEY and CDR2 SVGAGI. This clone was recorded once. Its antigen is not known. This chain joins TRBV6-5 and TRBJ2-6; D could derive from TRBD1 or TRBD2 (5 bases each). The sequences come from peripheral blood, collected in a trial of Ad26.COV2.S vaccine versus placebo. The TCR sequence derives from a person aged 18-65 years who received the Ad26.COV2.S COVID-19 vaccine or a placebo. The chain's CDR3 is CAIGTAPSGANVLTF. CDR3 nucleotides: TGTGCCATCGGGACCGCTCCGTCTGGGGCCAACGTCCTGACTTTC.